Below, 17 T cell receptor beta chains from the same sample are listed, as sequenced in a study of STAT3 mutations in large granular lymphocyte leukemia. Study-wide points: In T-cell large granular lymphocyte leukemia, about half of patients showed multiple immunodominant subclonotypes.

No antigens are known for them. Assay: immunoSEQ multiplex PCR; the TCRdb copy retains only in-frame clones and omits some. The table has some 1,800 clones, 55% to 75% seen once. Sequenced: peripheral blood mononuclear cells. The receptor set was obtained from an older woman with T-cell large granular lymphocyte leukemia. Some clones in this sample may be carry-over from other donors' samples.

The chain links TRBV28 to TRBJ1-2, with TRBD1 matching 7 bases. This CDR3 is built from 11 residues. After removal of 8 bases from V and 4 bases from J, the junction contained 1 base not matched to a gene. Germline-derived CDR1 and CDR2 are MDHEN and SYDVKM. The CDR3 protein is CASHRGYGYTF. The CDR3 DNA sequence: TGTGCCAGCCACAGGGGCTATGGCTACACCTTC.

J is TRBJ2-1 and V is TRBV6-5; no reliable D call. The CDR3 is made up of 14 amino acids. Germline CDR1 reads MNHEY; CDR2 reads SVGAGI. Trimming stripped 2 bases from V and 9 bases from J, with 14 bases between. CDR3 sequence: CASSYRLEVTEQFF. As DNA, the CDR3 is TGTGCCAGCAGTTACAGGTTAGAGGTCACTGAGCAGTTCTTC.

The genes are TRBV7-9 and TRBJ2-5; D gene ambiguous. Per the germline V gene, CDR1 is SEHNR and CDR2 is FQNEAQ (reference sequence). V lost 5 bases, J lost 5 bases, and 12 bases lay in between. This CDR3 contains 13 residues. As DNA, the CDR3 is TGTGCCAGCAGCCCCCAGACTGGGGAGACCCAGTACTTC. As protein: CASSPQTGETQYF.

The chain is built from TRBV7-2 and TRBJ2-7, with 7 bases aligning to TRBD1. Per the germline V gene, CDR1 is SGHTA and CDR2 is FQGNSA. The V and J ends lost 5 bases and 3 bases, in that order; junction bases with no gene match: 4. The CDR3 is made up of 13 amino acids. The CDR3 loop is CASSRDSLYEQYF. The DNA for the CDR3 is TGTGCCAGCAGCCGGGACAGCCTCTACGAGCAGTACTTC.

The table lists this clone with a few counts. The chain joins TRBV7-3 to TRBJ2-1; 9 nucleotides align to TRBD2. V was pared by 4 bases and J by 6 bases, with 1 base of the junction left unmatched. The CDR3 covers 13 residues. Germline V lookup: CDR1 SGHTA, CDR2 FQGTGA. In nucleotides, the CDR3 is TGTGCCAGCAGCTCACTAGCGGGCAATGAGCAGTTCTTC. It codes for CASSSLAGNEQFF. Combining the CDR3 with reference TRBV7-3 and TRBJ2-1 gives the whole variable domain GAGVSQTPSNKVTEKGKYVELRCDPISGHTALYWYRQSLGQGPEFLIYFQGTGAADDSGLPNDRFFAVRPEGSVSTLKIQRTERGDSAVYLCASSSLAGNEQFFGPGTRLTVL.

The chain links TRBV30 to TRBJ1-5; D may be TRBD1 (6 bases). V gave up 0 bases and J gave up 5 bases, with 14 bases separating them. CDR3 length: 15 amino acids. Germline values: CDR1 GTSNPN, CDR2 SVGIG (reference sequence). CDR3 loop: CAWSVKEGGHQPQHF. In DNA form, the CDR3 reads TGTGCCTGGAGTGTTAAAGAGGGGGGACATCAGCCCCAGCATTTT.

Turning to this clone: This CDR3 fails to terminate in the conserved phenylalanine or tryptophan, so it likely reflects a read error. The chain uses TRBV5-4 and TRBJ2-6, with 8 positions matching TRBD1. J lost 2 bases, V lost 4 bases, and 2 bases had no gene match. The CDR3 length is 15 residues. In germline, CDR1 is SGHNT, CDR2 YYREEE (reference sequence). The CDR3 protein is CASSKTGAGANVLTV. The CDR3 DNA is TGTGCCAGCAGCAAGACAGGGGCTGGGGCCAACGTCCTGACTGTC.

V is TRBV27 and J is TRBJ1-5; D possibly corresponds to TRBD1 (5 bases). This CDR3 has 13 amino acids. CDR1 and CDR2 from the germline V gene are MNHEY and SMNVEV (reference sequence). The V end lost 0 bases, the J end lost 7 bases, and 7 bases lay between the germline ends. CDR3 loop: CASSLSTEQPQHF. In DNA, the CDR3 is TGTGCCAGCAGTTTATCGACAGAACAGCCCCAGCATTTT.

There are a few counts of this clone. The chain has TRBV6-5 and TRBJ1-2; 8 nucleotides agree with TRBD1. Germline V gene sequence: CDR1 MNHEY, CDR2 SVGAGI. CDR3 length: 13 amino acids. The junction had 4 bases not matched to a gene; V was cut back by 6 bases and J by 4 bases. The CDR3 loop is CASSAGGGYGYTF. CDR3 sequence (DNA): TGTGCCAGCAGCGCAGGGGGCGGCTATGGCTACACCTTC.

The chain joins TRBV29-1 to TRBJ1-4, with 8 bases aligning to TRBD1. Trimming removed 4 bases from V and 0 bases from J; junction bases left unmatched: 7. Per the germline V gene, CDR1 is SQVTM and CDR2 is ANQGSEA. CDR3 length equals 16 residues. CDR3: CSVVLQGDATNEKLFF. The CDR3 DNA sequence: TGCAGCGTTGTCCTACAGGGGGACGCAACTAATGAAAAACTGTTTTTT.

The J gene is TRBJ1-2, the V gene TRBV30; a possible D gene is TRBD1 (5 bases). CDR1 is GTSNPN, CDR2 SVGIG, per germline (reference sequence). The CDR3 has 14 amino acids. Trimming stripped 4 bases from V and 2 bases from J, with 14 bases between. This CDR3 is CAWIRDGGNYGYTF. In nucleotides, the CDR3 is TGTGCCTGGATTCGGGACGGAGGAAACTATGGCTACACCTTC.

The CDR3 here is CAWSTGYGYTF. The CDR3 nucleotides are TGTGCCTGGTCTACAGGGTATGGCTACACCTTC. This rearrangement joins TRBV30 to TRBJ1-2; a weak D match, TRBD1 (6 bases). The CDR3 spans 11 residues. V lost 5 bases to trimming and J lost 5 bases, with 9 bases between them. In germline, CDR1 is GTSNPN, CDR2 SVGIG (reference sequence).

This clone was detected a few times. This chain joins TRBV5-1 and TRBJ2-7; no definite D call. V was shortened by 5 bases and J by 2 bases, with 5 bases between the two germline ends. CDR3 size: 11 residues. CDR1 SGHRS and CDR2 YFSETQ come from the germline V gene. CDR3 bases: TGCGCCAGCAGGGACGCCTACGAGCAGTACTTC. Protein product: CASRDAYEQYF.

The V call is TRBV23-1, the J call TRBJ1-5, with D possibly TRBD1 on 5 matching bases. TRBV23-1 is an ORF, and what it does is uncertain. CDR3 length: 11 residues. The V gene lost 8 bases and the J gene lost 10 bases, with 12 bases spanning the gap. Here the CDR3 DNA reads TGCGCCAGCTCACCCCAGGGACCCCAGCATTTT. Residues: CASSPQGPQHF.

In DNA form, the CDR3 reads TGTGCCAGCAGCTTAGTGCGAGCAGGTCTCGACTATGGCTACACCTTC. This sequence encodes CASSLVRAGLDYGYTF. V usage is TRBV7-9 and J usage is TRBJ1-2; the D is unclear. There are 16 residues in the CDR3. CDR1 and CDR2 (germline): SEHNR, FQNEAQ (reference sequence). The V and J ends lost 1 base and 3 bases respectively, with 15 bases between them.

The rearrangement uses TRBV5-6 and TRBJ1-1; D remains unclear. The germline V gene has CDR1 SGHDT and CDR2 YYEEEE. Trimming shortened V by 0 bases and J by 3 bases, and 6 bases separated the two germline ends. The CDR3 is made up of 13 amino acids. CDR3: CASSLAQDTEAFF. The CDR3 DNA reads as TGTGCCAGCAGCTTGGCCCAGGACACTGAAGCTTTCTTT.

This sequence joins TRBV5-1 and TRBJ2-7, with 15 nucleotides matching TRBD2. The CDR3 sequence is 15 residues long. The junction had 4 bases not matched to a gene; V was cut back by 6 bases and J by 3 bases. Germline CDR1 SGHRS, CDR2 YFSETQ. The CDR3 region is CASTRTSGRDYEQYF. CDR3 coding DNA: TGCGCCAGCACTCGGACTAGCGGGAGGGACTACGAGCAGTACTTC.